The sequence of this T cell receptor beta chain was determined in a study of T cell repertoires in cytomegalovirus infection. Germline lookup yields CDR1 SGHRS and CDR2 YFSETQ. The J segment lost 3 bases and the V segment lost 4 bases, leaving 9 bases of the junction unmatched. The CDR3 totals 16 residues. MiXCR, run by TCRdb on the reads, gives a single entry per CDR3 protein. The sample records 600,000 to 800,000 distinct CDR3 sequences, roughly a quarter being singletons. This clonotype has only a few counts. The sequenced material came from CD8+ T cells from PBMCs. This chain uses TRBV5-1 with TRBJ2-1; 8 bases match TRBD1. The receptor's source is a human donor in good health (CMV status not recorded). Some clones in this sample may be carry-over from other donors' samples. The CDR3 loop is CASSKTGAGLYNEQFF. CDR3 nucleotides: TGCGCCAGCAGCAAGACAGGGGCTGGACTCTACAATGAGCAGTTCTTC.